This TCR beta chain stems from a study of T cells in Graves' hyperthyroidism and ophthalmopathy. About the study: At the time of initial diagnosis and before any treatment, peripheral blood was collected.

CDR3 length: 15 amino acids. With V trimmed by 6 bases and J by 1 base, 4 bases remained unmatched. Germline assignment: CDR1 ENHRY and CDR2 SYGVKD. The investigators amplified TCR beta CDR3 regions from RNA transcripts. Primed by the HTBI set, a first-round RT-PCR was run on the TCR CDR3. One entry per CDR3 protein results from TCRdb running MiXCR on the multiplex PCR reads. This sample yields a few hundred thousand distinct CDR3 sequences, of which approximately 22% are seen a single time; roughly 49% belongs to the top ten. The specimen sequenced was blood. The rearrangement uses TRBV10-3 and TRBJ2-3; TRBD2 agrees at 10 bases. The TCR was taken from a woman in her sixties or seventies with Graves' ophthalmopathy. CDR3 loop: CAIRSGRGGTDTQYF. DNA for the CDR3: TGTGCCATCAGAAGCGGGAGGGGTGGCACAGATACGCAGTATTTT.